This T cell receptor (beta chain) was recorded in a study of blood T cells in healthy people across ages. Study results and caveats: It was held that diversity estimates obtained from one million T cells represented underestimates.

Total RNA, at least 5.5 micrograms per sample, was extracted from PBMCs. The use of a sample-barcoded 5' primer and a J-beta primer mix characterized a second PCR of roughly 7 to 11 cycles. The study obtained at least 2.5 million CDR3-containing paired-end reads from every sample. TCRdb redid the calling of the 5' RACE reads with MiXCR, one entry per CDR3 protein. Altogether more than 900,000 distinct CDR3 sequences are present, almost 30% being singletons, with the ten largest covering approximately 10%. This clonotype is a singleton in its sample. Its antigen is undetermined. The CDR3 is 15 amino acids. Germline CDR1 reads MDHEN; CDR2 reads SYDVKM. V gave up 7 bases and J gave up 4 bases, with 17 bases separating them. This same sample was also taken into another study, of T cells of mothers and their children.

This chain connects TRBV28 to TRBJ1-5; D gene uncertain. This receptor was taken from a woman in her 40s in good health. Sequencing used blood. CDR3 bases: TGTGCCAGCAATGGTGGGCGCCAAAGAAATCAGCCCCAGCATTTT. Encoded protein: CASNGGRQRNQPQHF.